This T cell receptor beta chain was obtained from a study of blood T cell repertoires in COVID-19. The germline V gene has CDR1 KGHSH and CDR2 LQKENI. Trimming took off 3 bases at V and 5 bases at J, with 16 bases between the two ends. The CDR3 contains 15 residues. Using immunoSEQ multiplex PCR, the repertoire was profiled, and TCRdb retains in-frame clones only, with some absent. There are around 250,000 clones in the sample; around 90% occur only once, and around 9.6% lies in the top ten. The sequenced material came from peripheral blood. The chain links TRBV18 to TRBJ2-5, with a weak D call TRBD2 (6 bases). The receptor comes from a woman in her 70s with COVID-19, enrolled during active disease. CDR3 coding DNA: TGTGCCAGCTCACCCTTCGGGGGTAATCTCGAGACCCAGTACTTC. This encodes CASSPFGGNLETQYF.